What follows are 25 T cell receptor beta chains derived from one specimen sequenced in a study of somatic mutations in cytotoxic T cells in rheumatoid arthritis. This table comes from immunoSEQ multiplex PCR, and its TCRdb copy is limited to in-frame clones, with some not included. The sample yields tens of thousands of clones, under 90% seen once. Specimen: CD8+ T cells sorted from blood. These receptor sequences come from a man aged 40-49 years in good health.

V gene TRBV12-5 combines with J gene TRBJ1-1; perhaps TRBD1 as D (6 bases). CDR1 and CDR2 from the germline V gene are LGHNT and FRNRAP. V lost 6 bases to trimming and J lost 0 bases, with 20 bases between them. CDR3 length equals 17 residues. This CDR3 reads CASGSPDRPPMNTEAFF. CDR3 sequence (DNA): TGTGCTAGTGGATCTCCCGACAGGCCTCCCATGAACACTGAAGCTTTCTTT.

CDR3 amino acids: CASSDPTGTGGASSYNEQFF. For the CDR3, the DNA is TGTGCCAGCAGTGACCCCACTGGTACCGGAGGGGCCAGCTCCTACAATGAGCAGTTCTTC. The V gene is TRBV6-1, the J gene TRBJ2-1; possible D gene TRBD2, 6 bases. This CDR3 region has 20 residues. CDR1 and CDR2 (germline): MNHNS, SASEGT. Trimming stripped 3 bases from V and 0 bases from J, with 24 bases between.

The genes are TRBV27 and TRBJ2-7; D unclear. V was pared by 8 bases and J by 2 bases, with 16 bases between. The CDR3 runs 14 residues. Germline CDR1 and CDR2: MNHEY and SMNVEV (reference sequence). CDR3 nucleotides: TGTGCCAGCGGGAAGGGCATCAACCCCTACGAGCAGTACTTC. This codes for CASGKGINPYEQYF.

The chain joins TRBV11-2 to TRBJ2-7, with D perhaps matching TRBD2 (6 bases). This CDR3 has 17 residues. Trimming left V 6 bases short and J 1 base short, with 22 bases between. Germline V gives CDR1 SGHAT, CDR2 FQNNGV. The DNA for the CDR3 is TGTGCCAGCAGATCGGCGCAGGGCGGGACCGGGTCCTACGAGCAGTACTTC. It encodes CASRSAQGGTGSYEQYF. The full variable domain, completed using reference TRBV11-2 and TRBJ2-7, is EAGVAQSPRYKIIEKRQSVAFWCNPISGHATLYWYQQILGQGPKLLIQFQNNGVVDDSQLPKDRFSAERLKGVDSTLKIQPAKLEDSAVYLCASRSAQGGTGSYEQYFGPGTRLTVT.

The chain uses TRBV7-8 and TRBJ2-1; tentative D call: TRBD1 (6 bases). This CDR3 contains 12 residues. Germline V gives CDR1 SGHVS, CDR2 FQNEAQ. V shed 5 bases and J shed 7 bases, with 9 bases lying between them. CDR3 DNA: TGTGCCAGCAGCCAACAGGGTAATGAGCAGTTCTTC. This sequence encodes CASSQQGNEQFF. Filled out from reference TRBV7-8 and TRBJ2-1, the complete variable domain reads GAGVSQSPRYKVAKRGQDVALRCDPISGHVSLFWYQQALGQGPEFLTYFQNEAQLDKSGLPSDRFFAERPEGSVSTLKIQRTQQEDSAVYLCASSQQGNEQFFGPGTRLTVL.

The chain recombines TRBV27 with TRBJ2-7; 7 bases agree with TRBD2. The CDR3 runs 15 residues. Germline V lookup: CDR1 MNHEY, CDR2 SMNVEV (reference sequence). J gave up 2 bases and V 0 bases, and 4 bases lay outside the gene matches. The CDR3: CASSLSGGTPYEQYF. DNA of the CDR3: TGTGCCAGCAGTTTATCGGGGGGGACCCCCTACGAGCAGTACTTC.

This clone was recorded only once. This chain links TRBV28 with TRBJ1-3; perhaps TRBD1 as D (6 bases). CDR3 length equals 16 residues. V was clipped by 8 bases and J by 4 bases, with 21 bases between them. Germline-derived CDR1 and CDR2 are MDHEN and SYDVKM. The CDR3: CASPTAGAFAGNTIYF. In DNA form, the CDR3 reads TGTGCCAGCCCAACAGCAGGGGCCTTTGCGGGAAACACCATATATTTT.

The rearrangement joins TRBV14 to TRBJ2-7; 7 positions agree with TRBD1. Germline V gene lookup returns CDR1 SGHDN and CDR2 FVKESK. The J segment lost 4 bases and the V segment lost 4 bases, leaving 10 bases of the junction unmatched. This CDR3 is built from 15 residues. Here the CDR3 DNA reads TGTGCCAGCAGCCGCACAGGGGTATCGGAGTACGAGCAGTACTTC. It codes for CASSRTGVSEYEQYF.

The chain links TRBV7-9 to TRBJ2-1; 11 bases line up with TRBD2. The junction had 3 bases not matched to a gene; V was cut back by 2 bases and J by 0 bases. The CDR3 loop spans 17 amino acids. Germline CDR1 reads SEHNR; CDR2 reads FQNEAQ (reference sequence). The CDR3 nucleotides are TGTGCCAGCAGCTTATGGACTAGCGGGTACTCCTACAATGAGCAGTTCTTC. Translated: CASSLWTSGYSYNEQFF. Supplemented by reference TRBV7-9 and TRBJ2-1, the full variable domain reads DTGVSQNPRHKITKRGQNVTFRCDPISEHNRLYWYRQTLGQGPEFLTYFQNEAQLEKSRLLSDRFSAERPKGSFSTLEIQRTEQGDSAMYLCASSLWTSGYSYNEQFFGPGTRLTVL.

This clone was seen just once. The chain employs TRBV28 and TRBJ1-2; D is perhaps TRBD1 (5 bases). V was shortened by 6 bases and J by 1 base, with 9 bases between the two germline ends. Germline CDR1 is MDHEN and CDR2 is SYDVKM. The length of the CDR3 is 13 residues. The CDR3 DNA sequence: TGTGCCAGCAGCTCCGACAGTAACTATGGCTACACCTTC. Amino acids: CASSSDSNYGYTF.

The genes are TRBV5-1 and TRBJ2-5; D is unresolved. The length of the CDR3 is 14 residues. Germline CDR1 SGHRS, CDR2 YFSETQ. V was pared by 4 bases and J by 0 bases, with 10 bases between. CDR3 sequence reads: CASSRGRNQETQYF. The CDR3 nucleotides are TGCGCCAGCAGCCGAGGCAGAAACCAAGAGACCCAGTACTTC.

This chain uses TRBV7-3 with TRBJ2-1; D uncertain. V was cut by 5 bases and J by 2 bases, with 22 bases left in between. CDR1 and CDR2 from the germline V gene are SGHTA and FQGTGA. This CDR3 has 18 residues. The CDR3 nucleotides read TGTGCCAGCAGCCTAGGATTTAGCTGGTCTAACACCTACAATGAGCAGTTCTTC. Encoded protein: CASSLGFSWSNTYNEQFF.

The chain couples TRBV11-2 to TRBJ1-1; no firm D call. The CDR3 has 17 amino acids. The germline V gene has CDR1 SGHAT and CDR2 FQNNGV. V was shortened by 7 bases and J by 3 bases, with 24 bases between the two germline ends. CDR3 sequence reads: CASTKLGQGSTYTEAFF. The DNA for the CDR3 is TGTGCCAGCACCAAGCTAGGCCAAGGTTCGACGTACACTGAAGCTTTCTTT.

V usage is TRBV27 and J usage is TRBJ2-7; 12 bases line up with TRBD2. Trimming took 5 bases from V and 2 from J; bases not matched to a gene: 13. The germline gives CDR1 MNHEY, CDR2 SMNVEV (reference sequence). The CDR3 covers 18 residues. CDR3 sequence: CASSPLTQLAGGTYEQYF. The DNA of the CDR3 is TGTGCCAGCAGTCCCCTTACCCAACTAGCGGGGGGAACCTACGAGCAGTACTTC.

The gene calls are TRBV15 and TRBJ1-1; TRBD1 agrees at 8 bases. V lost 5 bases to trimming and J lost 2 bases; unmatched junction nucleotides: 7. This CDR3 spans 15 amino acids. CDR1 and CDR2 from the germline V gene are LNHNV and YYDKDF (reference sequence). This CDR3 reads CATSVNQGANTEAFF. Written as DNA, the CDR3 is TGTGCCACCAGCGTTAATCAGGGGGCCAACACTGAAGCTTTCTTT.

The V and J genes are TRBV2 and TRBJ2-2; D is unclear. This CDR3 has 16 residues. CDR1 is SNHLY and CDR2 is FYNNEI in the germline V gene. Trimming removed 4 bases from V and 7 bases from J, with 19 bases in between. The CDR3, as DNA: TGTGCCAGCAGTGCTACCGTGGACCTCCTAGTCGGGGAGCTGTTTTTT. Its translation: CASSATVDLLVGELFF.

The chain employs TRBV27 and TRBJ2-3; 10 nucleotides align to TRBD2. J gave up 7 bases and V 7 bases, and 23 bases lay outside the gene matches. Germline V gene lookup returns CDR1 MNHEY and CDR2 SMNVEV (reference sequence). The length of the CDR3 is 19 residues. CDR3 nucleotide sequence: TGTGCCAGCAACCTTTATCCCCTAGCGGGAGACCAGGGAGTGAATACGCAGTATTTT. Its translation: CASNLYPLAGDQGVNTQYF.

This sequence joins TRBV2 and TRBJ2-5; D possibly corresponds to TRBD2 (6 bases). The CDR3 totals 13 residues. CDR1 is SNHLY and CDR2 is FYNNEI in the germline V gene. Trimming cost V 11 bases and J 1 base, with 14 bases left between them. This CDR3 reads CADRRRGQETQYF. The DNA for the CDR3 is TGTGCCGATAGAAGGCGGGGCCAAGAGACCCAGTACTTC.

This clone is a singleton in its sample. V and J are TRBV19 and TRBJ1-5, with a weak D call TRBD1 (5 bases). The CDR3 extends over 13 amino acids. Germline CDR1 is LNHDA and CDR2 is SQIVND (reference sequence). The ends were cut back, 1 base at V and 6 bases at J, with 7 bases in the middle. CDR3 bases: TGTGCCAGTAGTATAGGTCAGGGTCAGCCCCAGCATTTT. As protein: CASSIGQGQPQHF.

The chain combines TRBV7-9 with TRBJ1-1; D is unclear. CDR3 length: 16 residues. Germline V gene lookup returns CDR1 SEHNR and CDR2 FQNEAQ (reference sequence). V dropped 3 bases and J dropped 3 bases, with 17 bases sitting between them. The CDR3 bases are TGTGCCAGCAGCTTCGGGGAGCCCTCCTACTACACTGAAGCTTTCTTT. Translation gives CASSFGEPSYYTEAFF.

The chain carries TRBV5-1 and TRBJ2-1; D is perhaps TRBD1 (5 bases). The CDR3 has 13 residues. CDR1 SGHRS and CDR2 YFSETQ come from the germline V gene. Trimming removed 4 bases from V and 10 bases from J, with 15 bases in between. CDR3 region: CASSPGAYGEQFF. CDR3 sequence (DNA): TGCGCCAGCAGCCCTGGGGCGTATGGGGAGCAGTTCTTC. The variable domain in full, with the rest retrieved from reference TRBV5-1 and TRBJ2-1, is KAGVTQTPRYLIKTRGQQVTLSCSPISGHRSVSWYQQTPGQGLQFLFEYFSETQRNKGNFPGRFSGRQFSNSRSEMNVSTLELGDSALYLCASSPGAYGEQFFGPGTRLTVL.

The V call is TRBV6-4, the J call TRBJ2-2; TRBD2 matches 8 bases. Germline trimming cut 6 bases from V and 2 bases from J; bases unmatched to any gene: 11. CDR3 length: 17 amino acids. Germline assignment: CDR1 MRHNA and CDR2 SNTAGT. The CDR3: CASSRGSAGANTGELFF. The DNA of the CDR3 is TGTGCCAGCAGCCGAGGGTCAGCGGGGGCCAACACCGGGGAGCTGTTTTTT.

The chain joins TRBV27 to TRBJ2-4; the D is unclear. Trimming removed 3 bases at V and 1 base at J, with 7 bases between. The germline gives CDR1 MNHEY, CDR2 SMNVEV (reference sequence). This CDR3 has 14 amino acids. The DNA of the CDR3 is TGTGCCAGCAGTTTGAGCGTCGCCAAAAACATTCAGTACTTC. This gives the protein CASSLSVAKNIQYF.

The rearrangement links TRBV7-2 to TRBJ2-3; either TRBD1 or TRBD2 may supply D (5 bases each). In germline, CDR1 is SGHTA, CDR2 FQGNSA. This CDR3 region has 14 residues. The V and J ends lost 5 bases and 5 bases respectively, with 14 bases between them. The DNA for the CDR3 is TGTGCCAGCAGCCCAGGGACCACCCGAGATACGCAGTATTTT. It is translated as CASSPGTTRDTQYF. The variable domain in full, completed from reference TRBV7-2 and TRBJ2-3, reads GAGVSQSPSNKVTEKGKDVELRCDPISGHTALYWYRQSLGQGLEFLIYFQGNSAPDKSGLPSDRFSAERTGGSVSTLTIQRTQQEDSAVYLCASSPGTTRDTQYFGPGTRLTVL.

This chain uses TRBV14 with TRBJ1-2; D uncertain. The CDR3 totals 17 residues. Germline CDR1 is SGHDN and CDR2 is FVKESK. The germline V and J ends were trimmed by 1 base and 4 bases, with 19 bases remaining between them. CDR3 DNA: TGTGCCAGCAGCCAAGTAGGCGGTAACGGACTCCCCTATGGCTACACCTTC. It is translated as CASSQVGGNGLPYGYTF.